Below are 21 T cell receptor beta chains sequenced from a single sample in a study of technical replicates of blood from several donors. Assay used: immunoSEQ multiplex PCR; TCRdb lists only in-frame clones, some missing. The data contain about 14,000 clones, approximately 80% of them singletons. Source material: PBMCs. The source of these receptors is a human donor in good health.

The chain recombines TRBV27 with TRBJ2-4; tentative D call: TRBD2 (6 bases). Deletions cut 6 bases from V and 8 bases from J, with 11 bases between. Germline V gene data show CDR1 as MNHEY and CDR2 as SMNVEV (reference sequence). This CDR3 comprises 12 residues. The CDR3 DNA sequence: TGTGCCAGCAGCACCTCGGGGGACATTCAGTACTTC. Its translation: CASSTSGDIQYF.

The gene calls are TRBV30 and TRBJ2-1; 9 bases line up with TRBD1. Germline trimming cut 3 bases from V and 4 bases from J; bases unmatched to any gene: 4. The CDR3 is made up of 14 amino acids. Germline V gene lookup returns CDR1 GTSNPN and CDR2 SVGIG (reference sequence). The DNA of the CDR3 is TGTGCCTGGAGCCGGACAGGGGCTTACAATGAGCAGTTCTTC. Protein sequence: CAWSRTGAYNEQFF.

V gene TRBV19 combines with J gene TRBJ1-2; TRBD1 agrees at 8 bases. CDR1 is LNHDA and CDR2 is SQIVND in the germline V gene (reference sequence). Trimming at V came to 4 bases and at J to 5 bases, leaving 9 bases not matched to a gene. The CDR3 runs 15 residues. The CDR3 here is CASSNDRGELYGYTF. The CDR3 DNA is TGTGCCAGTAGTAACGACAGGGGAGAGCTTTATGGCTACACCTTC.

This chain connects TRBV6-5 to TRBJ1-2; TRBD1 agrees at 7 bases. V lost 4 bases to trimming and J lost 4 bases; unmatched junction nucleotides: 3. The CDR3 runs 13 residues. Germline CDR1 is MNHEY and CDR2 is SVGAGI. CDR3 in amino acids: CASSSHRGYGYTF. The CDR3 DNA is TGTGCCAGCAGTTCCCACAGGGGCTATGGCTACACCTTC.

The chain recombines TRBV6-5 with TRBJ1-5; 10 bases match TRBD1. Per germline, CDR1 MNHEY and CDR2 SVGAGI. The V and J ends lost 5 bases and 7 bases, in that order; junction bases with no gene match: 2. The CDR3 is made up of 13 amino acids. The CDR3 here is CASSGTGAQPQHF. The CDR3 DNA reads TGTGCCAGCAGTGGGACAGGGGCCCAGCCCCAGCATTTT.

The V call is TRBV7-9, the J call TRBJ1-5, with D hard to call. Trimming cost V 4 bases and J 6 bases, with 19 bases left between them. Germline assignment: CDR1 SEHNR and CDR2 FQNEAQ (reference sequence). The CDR3 sequence is 16 residues long. CDR3 amino acids: CASSSSGEGMGQPQHF. The CDR3 nucleotides are TGTGCCAGCAGCTCATCGGGAGAGGGCATGGGTCAGCCCCAGCATTTT.

This clone was detected only once. The genes are TRBV7-9 and TRBJ2-7; tentative D call: TRBD2 (6 bases). CDR3 length: 13 residues. Trimming took 5 bases from V and 4 from J, leaving 12 bases between them. Germline values: CDR1 SEHNR, CDR2 FQNEAQ (reference sequence). CDR3 sequence reads: CASSLVGTYEQYF. Here the CDR3 DNA reads TGTGCCAGCAGCCTTGTGGGGACTTACGAGCAGTACTTC.

This chain uses TRBV5-4 with TRBJ2-7, with 7 bases fitting TRBD2. The CDR3 has 14 amino acids. CDR1 is SGHNT, CDR2 YYREEE, per germline (reference sequence). After removal of 4 bases from V and 6 bases from J, the junction contained 10 bases not matched to a gene. CDR3 in amino acids: CASSLGLVPSEQYF. The DNA for the CDR3 is TGTGCCAGCAGCCTTGGACTAGTCCCTTCCGAGCAGTACTTC. Full variable domain (remainder filled in from reference TRBV5-4 and TRBJ2-7): ETGVTQSPTHLIKTRGQQVTLRCSSQSGHNTVSWYQQALGQGPQFIFQYYREEENGRGNFPPRFSGLQFPNYSSELNVNALELDDSALYLCASSLGLVPSEQYFGPGTRLTVT.

V is TRBV5-1 and J is TRBJ2-7; D possibly corresponds to TRBD1 (6 bases). CDR1 is SGHRS and CDR2 is YFSETQ in the germline V gene. Trimming removed 0 bases at V and 4 bases at J, with 8 bases between. CDR3 length equals 13 residues. The CDR3 protein is CASSLDRVYEQYF. In DNA, the CDR3 is TGCGCCAGCAGCTTGGACAGGGTTTACGAGCAGTACTTC. Full variable domain (remainder filled in from reference TRBV5-1 and TRBJ2-7): KAGVTQTPRYLIKTRGQQVTLSCSPISGHRSVSWYQQTPGQGLQFLFEYFSETQRNKGNFPGRFSGRQFSNSRSEMNVSTLELGDSALYLCASSLDRVYEQYFGPGTRLTVT.

The chain joins TRBV18 to TRBJ1-1; 9 positions match TRBD1. This CDR3 spans 14 amino acids. V shed 6 bases, J shed 5 bases, and the junction held 7 bases outside the gene matches. Germline assignment: CDR1 KGHSH and CDR2 LQKENI. CDR3 sequence: CASSLGQGRTEAFF. In DNA form, the CDR3 reads TGTGCCAGCTCGCTAGGACAGGGGAGGACTGAAGCTTTCTTT. Full variable domain (missing parts from reference TRBV18 and TRBJ1-1): NAGVMQNPRHLVRRRGQEARLRCSPMKGHSHVYWYRQLPEEGLKFMVYLQKENIIDESGMPKERFSAEFPKEGPSILRIQQVVRGDSAAYFCASSLGQGRTEAFFGQGTRLTVV.

This rearrangement joins TRBV7-3 to TRBJ1-1; D gene uncertain. V was clipped by 5 bases and J by 0 bases, with 16 bases between them. The length of the CDR3 is 16 residues. The V gene's germline CDR1 is SGHTA and CDR2 FQGTGA. CDR3 loop: CASSTHGRGMNTEAFF. The CDR3 DNA reads TGTGCCAGCAGCACCCACGGCCGGGGTATGAACACTGAAGCTTTCTTT.

The rearrangement links TRBV2 to TRBJ1-2; D is uncertain. Germline CDR1 SNHLY, CDR2 FYNNEI. V was trimmed by 10 bases and J by 4 bases, leaving 16 bases between them. There are 13 residues in the CDR3. The CDR3, as DNA: TGTGCCACCTCCGTAGGTTCTAGCTATGGCTACACCTTC. This codes for CATSVGSSYGYTF.

The rearrangement uses TRBV7-2 and TRBJ2-7, with D hard to call. CDR1 is SGHTA and CDR2 is FQGNSA in the germline V gene. The V and J ends lost 1 base and 7 bases respectively, with 8 bases between them. The CDR3 totals 12 residues. The CDR3 is CASSLVSGEQYF. As DNA, the CDR3 is TGTGCCAGCAGCTTAGTGTCCGGGGAGCAGTACTTC.

The chain has TRBV7-8 and TRBJ2-3; 7 nucleotides align to TRBD1. Germline-derived CDR1 and CDR2 are SGHVS and FQNEAQ. Trimming cost V 7 bases and J 2 bases; bases outside gene matches: 9. The CDR3 runs to 15 residues. CDR3 residues: CASTIQGVHTDTQYF. The CDR3 bases are TGTGCCAGCACCATCCAGGGGGTTCACACAGATACGCAGTATTTT.

This clone has a handful of counts. The CDR3 here is CASSLPGDYEQYF. In DNA form, the CDR3 reads TGTGCCAGCAGCCTCCCCGGTGACTACGAGCAGTACTTC. The chain combines TRBV7-6 with TRBJ2-7, with no clear D. The CDR3 has 13 residues. V lost 5 bases and J 3 bases, leaving 11 bases between the germline ends. CDR1 is SGHVS and CDR2 is FNYEAQ in the germline V gene.

The chain is built from TRBV4-1 and TRBJ2-7, with D possibly matching TRBD2 (6 bases). CDR1 is MGHRA, CDR2 YSYEKL, per germline. The CDR3 runs to 13 residues. Trimming pared 0 bases from V and 7 bases from J, leaving 10 bases between. The chain's CDR3 is CASSQDPGREQYF. The CDR3 bases are TGCGCCAGCAGCCAAGATCCGGGGAGGGAGCAGTACTTC.

The gene calls are TRBV5-6 and TRBJ2-3; D is possibly TRBD2 (5 bases). Germline loops: CDR1 SGHDT, CDR2 YYEEEE. V lost 7 bases and J lost 0, with 12 bases in between. CDR3 length: 14 residues. For the CDR3, the DNA is TGTGCCAGCGGAGACCGACTAAGCACAGATACGCAGTATTTT. Protein product: CASGDRLSTDTQYF.

This chain connects TRBV2 to TRBJ2-3; maybe TRBD1 (5 bases). CDR1 is SNHLY, CDR2 FYNNEI, per germline. V was trimmed by 7 bases and J by 6 bases, leaving 20 bases between them. This CDR3 has 15 residues. In nucleotides, the CDR3 is TGTGCCAGCACACTCCAAGGACACGCAGGGGATACGCAGTATTTT. Its protein is CASTLQGHAGDTQYF.

The chain couples TRBV19 to TRBJ2-7; D is possibly TRBD1 (5 bases). Trimming removed 3 bases from V and 1 base from J, with 7 bases in between. The CDR3 covers 13 residues. CDR1 is LNHDA and CDR2 is SQIVND in the germline V gene (reference sequence). The CDR3 region is CASSITGSYEQYF. As DNA, the CDR3 is TGTGCCAGTAGTATTACAGGTTCCTACGAGCAGTACTTC.

V usage is TRBV28 and J usage is TRBJ2-7; D is undetermined. This CDR3 comprises 12 residues. The germline V gene encodes CDR1 MDHEN and CDR2 SYDVKM. Trimming removed 2 bases from V and 2 bases from J, with 4 bases in between. CDR3 sequence (DNA): TGTGCCAGCAGTTTAATTACCTACGAGCAGTACTTC. Translation: CASSLITYEQYF.

This chain uses TRBV28 with TRBJ1-4, with D possibly matching TRBD1 (6 bases). The V end lost 6 bases, the J end lost 5 bases, and 22 bases lay between the germline ends. From germline, CDR1 is MDHEN and CDR2 SYDVKM. The CDR3 is 17 amino acids. CDR3 loop: CASSLTGLPPRNEKLFF. CDR3 DNA: TGTGCCAGCAGCCTTACAGGGCTACCCCCCCGAAATGAAAAACTGTTTTTT.